This T cell receptor beta chain appears in the sequencing data of a study of neurological immune-mediated disorders. Germline V gene sequence: CDR1 SEHNR, CDR2 FQNEAQ (reference sequence). Trimming removed 8 bases at V and 3 bases at J, with 8 bases between. The CDR3 is 12 amino acids. Ten or more counts support this clonotype. cDNA was made by 5'RACE with 10-nucleotide random UMIs. Every sequencing run produced over 160 million TCR-beta sequences that came from 15-18 subjects. TCRdb re-derived calls from the 5' RACE reads in MiXCR, one entry per CDR3 protein. This table holds more than 35,000 distinct CDR3 sequences, under 6.5% found once. The study drew its healthy controls from blood bank volunteers in Maryland, USA. Libraries from sorted cells each used around 1 million CD4+ or CD8+ T cells.

The TCR comes from a woman in her forties in good health. The V call is TRBV7-9, the J call TRBJ1-5, with D hard to call. Sequences were obtained from CD4+ T cells from blood. CDR3 in DNA: TGTGCCAGCTCGGACGCCAATCAGCCCCAGCATTTT. Translating it yields CASSDANQPQHF.